Listed below are T cell receptor beta chains from one sample, sequenced in a study of shared clonotypes between healthy human individuals. The table came from immunoSEQ multiplex PCR; TCRdb's copy has only in-frame clones and leaves some out. The sample yields approximately 640,000 clones, 60% to 80% seen once. Sequencing was done on a sample of memory CD4+ T cells sorted from blood. The receptors were sampled from a woman between 25 and 40 years old in good health. CDR3s include the opening cysteine and the closing phenylalanine or tryptophan. The order of the fields is clone size, V gene, CDR3 length, D gene, J gene, CDR3 protein, CDR3 DNA. A D gene is named only where the DNA matches it firmly. The size entry is marked missing in some rows and otherwise reads once, few, many or a size class.

clone_size: many; v_call: TRBV4-1; cdr3_length: 16; d_call: NA; j_call: TRBJ2-1; cdr3_aa: CASSLLMASEANEQFF; cdr3_nt: TGCGCCAGCAGCCTGCTAATGGCTTCCGAGGCCAATGAGCAGTTCTTC
clone_size: few; v_call: TRBV5-4; cdr3_length: 16; d_call: TRBD2; j_call: TRBJ2-7; cdr3_aa: CASSPDSGLAGDVQYF; cdr3_nt: TGTGCCAGCAGCCCCGACTCCGGACTAGCGGGAGATGTGCAGTACTTC
clone_size: NA; v_call: TRBV11-3; cdr3_length: 16; d_call: TRBD1; j_call: TRBJ2-1; cdr3_aa: CASSSSGTGLYNEQFF; cdr3_nt: TGTGCCAGCAGCTCCTCCGGGACAGGGCTCTACAATGAGCAGTTCTTC
clone_size: NA; v_call: TRBV10-1; cdr3_length: 14; d_call: NA; j_call: TRBJ2-7; cdr3_aa: CASSDNRDSYEQYF; cdr3_nt: TGCGCCAGCAGCGATAACAGGGATTCCTACGAGCAGTACTTC
clone_size: NA; v_call: TRBV28; cdr3_length: 15; d_call: NA; j_call: TRBJ2-7; cdr3_aa: CASSYVGWQPYEQYF; cdr3_nt: TGTGCCAGCAGTTACGTTGGGTGGCAGCCCTACGAGCAGTACTTC
clone_size: NA; v_call: TRBV6-6; cdr3_length: 12; d_call: NA; j_call: TRBJ2-5; cdr3_aa: CASSFETETQYF; cdr3_nt: TGTGCCAGCAGTTTCGAAACGGAGACCCAGTACTTC
clone_size: few; v_call: TRBV27; cdr3_length: 13; d_call: NA; j_call: TRBJ1-5; cdr3_aa: CASSLGHNQPQHF; cdr3_nt: TGTGCCAGCAGCTTGGGACACAATCAGCCCCAGCATTTT
clone_size: NA; v_call: TRBV11-2; cdr3_length: 17; d_call: NA; j_call: TRBJ2-7; cdr3_aa: CASSTHSLARGVNEQYF; cdr3_nt: TGTGCCAGCAGCACTCATTCCTTGGCCCGCGGAGTTAACGAGCAGTACTTC
clone_size: NA; v_call: TRBV7-8; cdr3_length: 14; d_call: NA; j_call: TRBJ1-2; cdr3_aa: CASSLEGRDYGYTF; cdr3_nt: TGTGCCAGCAGCTTAGAAGGGAGGGACTATGGCTACACCTTC
clone_size: NA; v_call: TRBV14; cdr3_length: 13; d_call: NA; j_call: TRBJ1-2; cdr3_aa: CASSHQVFYGYTF; cdr3_nt: TGTGCCAGCAGCCACCAGGTTTTCTATGGCTACACCTTC
clone_size: few; v_call: TRBV19; cdr3_length: 15; d_call: TRBD1; j_call: TRBJ1-5; cdr3_aa: CASSSGTGGFQPQHF; cdr3_nt: TGTGCCAGTAGTTCCGGGACAGGGGGCTTTCAGCCCCAGCATTTT
clone_size: many; v_call: TRBV9; cdr3_length: 14; d_call: TRBD1; j_call: TRBJ2-7; cdr3_aa: CASSRTGYSYEQYF; cdr3_nt: TGTGCCAGCAGCCGGACAGGTTACTCCTACGAGCAGTACTTC
clone_size: NA; v_call: TRBV10-1; cdr3_length: 14; d_call: NA; j_call: TRBJ2-3; cdr3_aa: CASSSTAATDTQYF; cdr3_nt: TGCGCCAGCAGCTCGACAGCAGCCACAGATACGCAGTATTTT
clone_size: few; v_call: TRBV28; cdr3_length: 12; d_call: NA; j_call: TRBJ2-7; cdr3_aa: CATHRDAYEQYF; cdr3_nt: TGTGCCACCCACAGGGACGCCTACGAGCAGTACTTC
clone_size: NA; v_call: TRBV7-2; cdr3_length: 15; d_call: TRBD1; j_call: TRBJ2-7; cdr3_aa: CASSSASGTGYEQYF; cdr3_nt: TGTGCCAGCAGCTCGGCCTCCGGGACAGGCTACGAGCAGTACTTC
clone_size: NA; v_call: TRBV6-4; cdr3_length: 14; d_call: TRBD1; j_call: TRBJ2-7; cdr3_aa: CASSAGTGVIEQYF; cdr3_nt: TGTGCCAGCAGTGCCGGGACAGGGGTTATTGAGCAGTACTTC
clone_size: NA; v_call: TRBV7-9; cdr3_length: 13; d_call: TRBD1; j_call: TRBJ2-7; cdr3_aa: CASSPTGGDEQYF; cdr3_nt: TGTGCCAGCAGCCCGACAGGGGGGGACGAGCAGTACTTC
clone_size: NA; v_call: TRBV19; cdr3_length: 14; d_call: NA; j_call: TRBJ1-1; cdr3_aa: CASSINARNTEAFF; cdr3_nt: TGTGCCAGTAGTATAAACGCCAGGAACACTGAAGCTTTCTTT
clone_size: few; v_call: TRBV28; cdr3_length: 16; d_call: NA; j_call: TRBJ1-5; cdr3_aa: CASSPQLGQNNQPQHF; cdr3_nt: TGTGCCAGCAGTCCCCAGCTCGGACAGAACAATCAGCCCCAGCATTTT
clone_size: NA; v_call: TRBV25-1; cdr3_length: 14; d_call: NA; j_call: TRBJ2-7; cdr3_aa: CASSEVQGPYEQYF; cdr3_nt: TGTGCCAGCAGTGAGGTACAGGGACCCTACGAGCAGTACTTC
clone_size: NA; v_call: TRBV9; cdr3_length: 12; d_call: TRBD1; j_call: TRBJ1-6; cdr3_aa: CASSVQTGPLHF; cdr3_nt: TGTGCCAGCAGCGTACAGACAGGGCCCCTCCACTTT
clone_size: once; v_call: TRBV11-3; cdr3_length: 15; d_call: NA; j_call: TRBJ2-1; cdr3_aa: CASSLELSGYNEQFF; cdr3_nt: TGTGCCAGCAGCTTAGAGTTGTCAGGCTACAATGAGCAGTTCTTC
clone_size: once; v_call: TRBV27; cdr3_length: 13; d_call: NA; j_call: TRBJ1-5; cdr3_aa: CASSFTSVQPQHF; cdr3_nt: TGTGCCAGCAGTTTCACATCCGTTCAGCCCCAGCATTTT
clone_size: NA; v_call: TRBV28; cdr3_length: 15; d_call: TRBD1; j_call: TRBJ2-7; cdr3_aa: CASRLAGTGGYEQYF; cdr3_nt: TGTGCCAGCAGACTGGCCGGGACAGGGGGATACGAGCAGTACTTC
clone_size: NA; v_call: TRBV9; cdr3_length: 12; d_call: NA; j_call: TRBJ2-1; cdr3_aa: CASSSHLNEQFF; cdr3_nt: TGTGCCAGCAGTTCCCATCTCAATGAGCAGTTCTTC
clone_size: NA; v_call: TRBV5-6; cdr3_length: 16; d_call: NA; j_call: TRBJ1-5; cdr3_aa: CASSSLEAGEEQPQHF; cdr3_nt: TGTGCCAGCAGCTCGCTAGAAGCGGGGGAAGAACAGCCCCAGCATTTT
clone_size: few; v_call: TRBV19; cdr3_length: 14; d_call: NA; j_call: TRBJ1-3; cdr3_aa: CASSINRSGNTIYF; cdr3_nt: TGTGCCAGTAGTATAAACAGGTCTGGAAACACCATATATTTT
clone_size: NA; v_call: TRBV30; cdr3_length: 14; d_call: TRBD2; j_call: TRBJ2-3; cdr3_aa: CAWSPGTSGDTQYF; cdr3_nt: TGTGCCTGGAGTCCCGGGACTAGCGGGGATACGCAGTATTTT
clone_size: few; v_call: TRBV18; cdr3_length: 16; d_call: NA; j_call: TRBJ2-2; cdr3_aa: CASSPQGSGGTGELFF; cdr3_nt: TGTGCCAGCTCACCCCAGGGGAGTGGAGGCACCGGGGAGCTGTTTTTT
clone_size: NA; v_call: TRBV2; cdr3_length: 13; d_call: NA; j_call: TRBJ2-5; cdr3_aa: CASTVRERETQYF; cdr3_nt: TGTGCCAGCACGGTCCGGGAACGAGAGACCCAGTACTTC
clone_size: NA; v_call: TRBV25-1; cdr3_length: 11; d_call: NA; j_call: TRBJ1-4; cdr3_aa: CASSRNEKLFF; cdr3_nt: TGTGCCAGCAGTAGAAATGAAAAACTGTTTTTT
clone_size: NA; v_call: TRBV9; cdr3_length: 16; d_call: TRBD2; j_call: TRBJ2-1; cdr3_aa: CASSVDSAGGFNEQFF; cdr3_nt: TGTGCCAGCAGCGTAGATTCAGCGGGAGGGTTTAATGAGCAGTTCTTC
clone_size: NA; v_call: TRBV5-4; cdr3_length: 15; d_call: TRBD2; j_call: TRBJ2-5; cdr3_aa: CASSLGGTTQETQYF; cdr3_nt: TGTGCCAGCAGCTTGGGGGGGACTACTCAAGAGACCCAGTACTTC
clone_size: NA; v_call: TRBV5-1; cdr3_length: 14; d_call: TRBD1; j_call: TRBJ2-3; cdr3_aa: CASSLDRGKDTQYF; cdr3_nt: TGCGCCAGCAGCTTGGACAGGGGAAAAGATACGCAGTATTTT
clone_size: NA; v_call: TRBV2; cdr3_length: 14; d_call: TRBD2; j_call: TRBJ2-7; cdr3_aa: CASRERSTSHEQYF; cdr3_nt: TGTGCCAGCAGGGAAAGATCGACTAGCCACGAGCAGTACTTC
clone_size: few; v_call: TRBV25-1; cdr3_length: 18; d_call: NA; j_call: TRBJ2-5; cdr3_aa: CASTFPPLRQGLQETQYF; cdr3_nt: TGTGCCAGCACCTTCCCCCCACTCCGGCAGGGCCTACAAGAGACCCAGTACTTC
clone_size: NA; v_call: TRBV28; cdr3_length: 16; d_call: NA; j_call: TRBJ1-2; cdr3_aa: CASSFLSTGGRNGYTF; cdr3_nt: TGTGCCAGCAGTTTCCTGAGCACCGGTGGCAGGAATGGCTACACCTTC